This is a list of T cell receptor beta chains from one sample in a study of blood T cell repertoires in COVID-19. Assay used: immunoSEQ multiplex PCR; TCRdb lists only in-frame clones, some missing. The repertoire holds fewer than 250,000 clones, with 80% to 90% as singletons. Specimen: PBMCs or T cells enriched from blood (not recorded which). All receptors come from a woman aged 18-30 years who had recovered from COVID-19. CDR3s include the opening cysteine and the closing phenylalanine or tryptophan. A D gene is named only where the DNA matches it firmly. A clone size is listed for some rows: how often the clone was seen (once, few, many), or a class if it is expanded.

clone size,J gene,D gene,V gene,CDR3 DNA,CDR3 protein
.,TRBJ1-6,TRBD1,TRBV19,TGTGCCAGTAGTATTTCGGGACAGTGGGGCTCAGCCCTCCACTTT,CASSISGQWGSALHF
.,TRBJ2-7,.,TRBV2,TGTGCCACCTACCCGAGCTTGTTGGGGGCCGTTGGGTACGAGCAGTACTTC,CATYPSLLGAVGYEQYF
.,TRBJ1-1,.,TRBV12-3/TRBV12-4,TGTGCCAGCAGCAGGGGTACCGAAGCTTTCTTT,CASSRGTEAFF
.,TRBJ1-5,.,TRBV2,TGTGCCAGCAGTGAATGGGCAGCAAGTAGCAATCAGCCCCAGCATTTT,CASSEWAASSNQPQHF
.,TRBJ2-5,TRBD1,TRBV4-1,TGCGCCAGCAGCCAGTCCGGGACAGGGGAAGAGACCCAGTACTTC,CASSQSGTGEETQYF
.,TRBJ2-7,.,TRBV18,TGTGCCAGCTCACCACAGAGCGGTTCCTACGAGCAGTACTTC,CASSPQSGSYEQYF
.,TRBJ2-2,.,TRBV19,TGTGCGAGCTCAAAAACTGCAGGACAGAGCACCGGGGAGCTGTTTTTT,CASSKTAGQSTGELFF
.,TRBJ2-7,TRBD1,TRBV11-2,TGTGCCAGCAGCCAGACAGGGTCCTACGAGCAGTACTTC,CASSQTGSYEQYF
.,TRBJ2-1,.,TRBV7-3,TGTGCCAGCAGCCCACTAGGATACAATGAGCAGTTCTTC,CASSPLGYNEQFF
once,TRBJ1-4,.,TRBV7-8,TGTGCCAGCAGCCCTGGGCCGAATGAAAAACTGTTTTTT,CASSPGPNEKLFF
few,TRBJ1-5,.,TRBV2,TGTGCCAGCCGAGAGACAGGATCTTCCAATCAGCCCCAGCATTTT,CASRETGSSNQPQHF
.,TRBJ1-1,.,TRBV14,TGTGCCAGCAGCCCTGTCGACAGGCCGAACACTGAAGCTTTCTTT,CASSPVDRPNTEAFF
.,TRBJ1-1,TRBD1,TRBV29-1,TGCAGCGTGGACAGGGTTGGCACTGAAGCTTTCTTT,CSVDRVGTEAFF
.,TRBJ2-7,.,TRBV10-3,TGTGCCATCAGTGACACGGTTACCTACGAGCAGTACTTC,CAISDTVTYEQYF
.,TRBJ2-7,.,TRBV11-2,TGTGCCAGCAGCTTAGGGACCGGGACAACCTACGAGCAGTACTTC,CASSLGTGTTYEQYF
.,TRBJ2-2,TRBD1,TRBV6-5,TGTGCCAGCAGAACCAGGGGGCGCACCGGGGAGCTGTTTTTT,CASRTRGRTGELFF
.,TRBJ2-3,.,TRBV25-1,TGTGCCAGCAGGGGCGAAGCCCAAGATACGCAGTATTTT,CASRGEAQDTQYF
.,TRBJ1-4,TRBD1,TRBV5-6,TGTGCCAGCAGCCAGGGGGCCGGCGGTGAAAAACTGTTTTTT,CASSQGAGGEKLFF
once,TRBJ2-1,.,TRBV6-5,TGTGCCAGCAGTCCCGGGACACCGCCCTACAATGAGCAGTTCTTC,CASSPGTPPYNEQFF
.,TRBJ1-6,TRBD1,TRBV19,TGTGCCAGTAGTAGCCTGACAGGGACAGGGGATTCACCCCTCCACTTT,CASSSLTGTGDSPLHF
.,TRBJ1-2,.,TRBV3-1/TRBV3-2,TGTGCCAGCATGGGCTTTTATGGCTACACCTTC,CASMGFYGYTF
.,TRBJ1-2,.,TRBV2,TGTGCCAGCAGTGGGGGGCCCTCCTATGGCTACACCTTC,CASSGGPSYGYTF